This T cell receptor beta chain was obtained from a study of beta chain features in type 1 diabetes. Across the whole study: Examination of sorted cells across all samples involved over 85,000,000 cells. Findings and limits, study-wide: The analysis here could not establish whether HLA type shapes TCRB rearrangement. TCRB CDR3s were moderately but significantly shorter in Type 1 diabetes patients in all four CD4+ subsets. Researchers reported that naive, central memory and Treg TCRB repertoires appeared more similar in patients than in healthy donors. Sequencing of cDNA might inflate the share of cells that strongly express TCR.

Turning to this clone: The antigen remains unidentified.

From germline, CDR1 is LNHDA and CDR2 SQIVND (reference sequence). The CDR3 runs 15 residues. J was trimmed by 9 bases and V by 7 bases; bases with no gene match: 9. Investigators reverse transcribed all isolated RNA, so they sequenced expressed TCRB transcripts. The table came from immunoSEQ multiplex PCR; TCRdb's copy has only in-frame clones and leaves some out. The top ten clones hold nearly 0.04% of a sample with hundreds of thousands of clones, around 15% of them seen once. The sample comprised naive CD4+ T cells from blood. The receptor was isolated from a man aged 18-30 years with type 1 diabetes. The J gene is TRBJ2-2, the V gene TRBV19, with 12 bases matching TRBD2. In nucleotides, the CDR3 is TGTGCCAGTATTCCTAGCGGGGGGGTTGCCCGGGAGCTGTTTTTT. Residues: CASIPSGGVARELFF.